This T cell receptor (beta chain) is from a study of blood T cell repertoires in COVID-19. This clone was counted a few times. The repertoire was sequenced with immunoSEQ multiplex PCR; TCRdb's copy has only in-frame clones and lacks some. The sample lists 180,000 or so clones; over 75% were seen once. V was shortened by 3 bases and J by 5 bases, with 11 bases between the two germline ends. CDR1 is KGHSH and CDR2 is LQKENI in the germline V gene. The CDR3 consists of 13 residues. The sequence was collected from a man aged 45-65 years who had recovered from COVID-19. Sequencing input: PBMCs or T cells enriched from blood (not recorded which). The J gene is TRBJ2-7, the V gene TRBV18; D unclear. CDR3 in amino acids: CASSPRSIHEQYF. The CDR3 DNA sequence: TGTGCCAGCTCACCCCGGAGCATCCACGAGCAGTACTTC. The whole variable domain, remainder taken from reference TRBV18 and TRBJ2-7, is NAGVMQNPRHLVRRRGQEARLRCSPMKGHSHVYWYRQLPEEGLKFMVYLQKENIIDESGMPKERFSAEFPKEGPSILRIQQVVRGDSAAYFCASSPRSIHEQYFGPGTRLTVT.